These 3 T cell receptor beta chains were sequenced from one sample in a study of blood T cells in healthy people across ages. The second PCR ran about 6 to 12 cycles with a sample-barcoded 5' primer and J-beta primers. Using its own MiXCR run on the 5' RACE reads, TCRdb lists one record per CDR3 protein. The table lists fewer than 1,200,000 distinct CDR3 sequences, roughly a quarter of them singletons. The same data also contributed to another study, on T cells of mothers and their children.

Specimen: blood. These receptor sequences come from a girl aged 2 to 9 in good health.

The chain uses TRBV6-5 and TRBJ1-4, with D uncertain. Trimming took off 0 bases at V and 7 bases at J, with 12 bases between the two ends. Germline V gene data show CDR1 as MNHEY and CDR2 as SVGAGI. This CDR3 has 15 amino acids. CDR3 sequence: CASSYSVGRGEKLFF. DNA of the CDR3: TGTGCCAGCAGTTACTCAGTAGGCCGGGGTGAAAAACTGTTTTTT.

The V gene is TRBV5-5, the J gene TRBJ2-5; D may be TRBD1 (5 bases). Germline CDR1 reads SGHKS; CDR2 reads YYEKEE (reference sequence). The ends were cut back, 4 bases at V and 7 bases at J, with 17 bases in the middle. The CDR3 spans 14 residues. Here the CDR3 reads CASSPDRARGTQYF. The CDR3 nucleotides are TGTGCCAGCAGCCCGGATCGTGCAAGGGGGACCCAGTACTTC. Together with reference TRBV5-5 and TRBJ2-5, the CDR3 gives the full variable domain: DAGVTQSPTHLIKTRGQQVTLRCSPISGHKSVSWYQQVLGQGPQFIFQYYEKEERGRGNFPDRFSARQFPNYSSELNVNALLLGDSALYLCASSPDRARGTQYFGPGTRLLVL.

The table lists this clonotype with a few counts. The chain couples TRBV20-1 to TRBJ2-1; maybe TRBD2 (5 bases). Germline V gene sequence: CDR1 DFQATT, CDR2 SNEGSKA (reference sequence). CDR3 size: 14 residues. V gave up 5 bases and J gave up 3 bases, with 14 bases separating them. The CDR3 here is CSALRVVRYNEQFF. CDR3 DNA: TGCAGTGCTCTGCGGGTGGTCCGCTACAATGAGCAGTTCTTC.